The T cell receptor beta chain described here comes from a study of T-cell reconstitution after alpha-beta-depleted transplantation in children. The authors prepared the TCRbeta library with unique molecular identifiers. Each CDR3 protein gets one entry after TCRdb re-called the PCR reads with MiXCR. The sample has 500,000 to 600,000 distinct CDR3 sequences, 25% to 30% seen once. V lost 6 bases and J 0 bases, leaving 16 bases between the germline ends. The CDR3 spans 17 residues. Germline V lookup: CDR1 SGHDT, CDR2 YYEEEE. This TCR was recovered from a boy younger than two with Wiskott-Aldrich syndrome, due to receive a stem cell transplant. The sequences come from PBMCs, collected before TCRalphabeta/CD19-depleted stem cell transplant. This rearrangement joins TRBV5-6 to TRBJ2-6; tentatively, D is TRBD1 or TRBD2 (5 bases each). The CDR3 nucleotides read TGTGCCAGCACCAACCCGCCGGGGCGCTCTGGGGCCAACGTCCTGACTTTC. This translates into CASTNPPGRSGANVLTF. Together with reference TRBV5-6 and TRBJ2-6, the CDR3 gives the full variable domain: DAGVTQSPTHLIKTRGQQVTLRCSPKSGHDTVSWYQQALGQGPQFIFQYYEEEERQRGNFPDRFSGHQFPNYSSELNVNALLLGDSALYLCASTNPPGRSGANVLTFGAGSRLTVL.